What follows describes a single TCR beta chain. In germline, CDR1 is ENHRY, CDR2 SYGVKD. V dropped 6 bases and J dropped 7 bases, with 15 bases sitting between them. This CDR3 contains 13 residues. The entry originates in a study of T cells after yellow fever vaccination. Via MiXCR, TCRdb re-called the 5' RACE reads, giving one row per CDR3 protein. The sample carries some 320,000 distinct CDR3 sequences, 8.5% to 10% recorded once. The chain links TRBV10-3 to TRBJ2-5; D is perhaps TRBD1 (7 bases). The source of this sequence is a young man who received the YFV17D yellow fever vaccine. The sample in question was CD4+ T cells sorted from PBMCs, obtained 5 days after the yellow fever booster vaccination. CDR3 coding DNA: TGTGCCATCAGCGCCACAGGGGAGGCGACCCAGTACTTC. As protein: CAISATGEATQYF.